In its sample, the clone carrying this TCR beta chain was seen many times. An oligonucleotide containing a UMI was ligated to the 3' end of TCR cDNA. Ligated cDNA underwent four rounds of PCR with nested alpha and beta constant region primers and SP2. MiXCR, applied by TCRdb to the UMI-ligation and nested PCR reads, yields one record per CDR3 protein. The data hold more than 25,000 distinct CDR3 sequences, with 4% to 6.5% observed a single time. This record belongs to a study of naive and memory T cell subsets. The CDR3 loop spans 13 amino acids. The ends lost 8 bases at V and 3 bases at J; junction bases unmatched: 7. From germline, CDR1 is MDHEN and CDR2 SYDVKM.

The chain couples TRBV28 to TRBJ2-7; 7 nucleotides agree with TRBD1. Source material: blood. This clonotype was obtained from an adult in good health. The CDR3 here is CASRTGNGYEQYF. The DNA for the CDR3 is TGTGCCAGCCGGACAGGTAACGGCTACGAGCAGTACTTC.